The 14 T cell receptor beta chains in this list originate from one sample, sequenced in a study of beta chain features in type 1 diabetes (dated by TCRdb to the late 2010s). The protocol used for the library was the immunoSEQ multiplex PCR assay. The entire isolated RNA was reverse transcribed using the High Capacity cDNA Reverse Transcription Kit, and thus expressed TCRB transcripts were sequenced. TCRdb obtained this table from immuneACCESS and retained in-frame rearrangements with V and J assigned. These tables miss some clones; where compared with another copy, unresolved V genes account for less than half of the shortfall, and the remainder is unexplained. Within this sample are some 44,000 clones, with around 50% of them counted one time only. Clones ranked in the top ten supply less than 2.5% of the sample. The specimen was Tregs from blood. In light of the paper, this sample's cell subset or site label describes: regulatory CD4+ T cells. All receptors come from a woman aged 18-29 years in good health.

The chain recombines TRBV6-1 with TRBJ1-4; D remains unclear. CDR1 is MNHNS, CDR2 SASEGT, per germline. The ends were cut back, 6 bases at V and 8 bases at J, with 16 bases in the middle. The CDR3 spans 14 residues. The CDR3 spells CASSFGGRNEKLFF. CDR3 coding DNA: TGTGCCAGCAGCTTTGGAGGGAGAAACGAAAAACTGTTTTTT.

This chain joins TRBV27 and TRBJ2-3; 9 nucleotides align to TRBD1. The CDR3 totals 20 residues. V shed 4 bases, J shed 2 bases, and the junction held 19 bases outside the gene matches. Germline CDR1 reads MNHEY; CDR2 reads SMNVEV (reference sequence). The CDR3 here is CASSSLVPGQGSTLTDTQYF. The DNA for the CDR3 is TGTGCCAGCAGTTCCCTAGTCCCGGGACAGGGATCAACTCTCACAGATACGCAGTATTTT.

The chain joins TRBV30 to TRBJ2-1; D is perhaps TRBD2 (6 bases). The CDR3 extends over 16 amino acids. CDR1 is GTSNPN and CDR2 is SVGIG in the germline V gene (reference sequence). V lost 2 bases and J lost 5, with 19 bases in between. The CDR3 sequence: CAWSSIRGLPHNEQFF. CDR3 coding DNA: TGTGCCTGGAGTAGTATTAGGGGACTCCCACACAATGAGCAGTTCTTC. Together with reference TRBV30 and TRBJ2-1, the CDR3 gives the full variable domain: SQTIHQWPATLVQPVGSPLSLECTVEGTSNPNLYWYRQAAGRGLQLLFYSVGIGQISSEVPQNLSASRPQDRQFILSSKKLLLSDSGFYLCAWSSIRGLPHNEQFFGPGTRLTVL.

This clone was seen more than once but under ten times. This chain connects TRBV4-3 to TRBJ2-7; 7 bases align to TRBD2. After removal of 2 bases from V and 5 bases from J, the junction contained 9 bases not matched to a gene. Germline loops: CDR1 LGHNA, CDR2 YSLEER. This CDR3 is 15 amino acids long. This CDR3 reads CASSQFPGGDDEQYF. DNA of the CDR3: TGCGCCAGCAGCCAATTCCCGGGAGGCGACGACGAGCAGTACTTC.

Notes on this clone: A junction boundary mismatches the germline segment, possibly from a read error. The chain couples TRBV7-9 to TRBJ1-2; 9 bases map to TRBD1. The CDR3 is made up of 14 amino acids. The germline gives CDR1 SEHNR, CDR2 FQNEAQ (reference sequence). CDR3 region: CASGLWTGARGYTF. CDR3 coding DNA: TGTGCCAGCGGCTTATGGACAGGGGCTCGCGGCTACACCTTC.

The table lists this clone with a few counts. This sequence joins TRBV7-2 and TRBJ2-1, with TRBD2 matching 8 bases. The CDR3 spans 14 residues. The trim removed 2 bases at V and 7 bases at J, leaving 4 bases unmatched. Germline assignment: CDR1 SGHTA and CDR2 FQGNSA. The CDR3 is CASSLTSGSNEQFF. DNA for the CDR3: TGTGCCAGCAGCTTAACGAGCGGGAGTAATGAGCAGTTCTTC. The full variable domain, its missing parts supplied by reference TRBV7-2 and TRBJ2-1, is GAGVSQSPSNKVTEKGKDVELRCDPISGHTALYWYRQSLGQGLEFLIYFQGNSAPDKSGLPSDRFSAERTGGSVSTLTIQRTQQEDSAVYLCASSLTSGSNEQFFGPGTRLTVL.

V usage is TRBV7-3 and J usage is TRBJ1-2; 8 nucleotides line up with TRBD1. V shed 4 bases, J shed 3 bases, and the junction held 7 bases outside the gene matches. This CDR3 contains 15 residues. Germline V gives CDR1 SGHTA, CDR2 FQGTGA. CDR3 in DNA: TGTGCCAGCAGCTCCGGACAGGGCGAGGACTATGGCTACACCTTC. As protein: CASSSGQGEDYGYTF. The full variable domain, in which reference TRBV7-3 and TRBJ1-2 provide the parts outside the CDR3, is GAGVSQTPSNKVTEKGKYVELRCDPISGHTALYWYRQSLGQGPEFLIYFQGTGAADDSGLPNDRFFAVRPEGSVSTLKIQRTERGDSAVYLCASSSGQGEDYGYTFGSGTRLTVV.

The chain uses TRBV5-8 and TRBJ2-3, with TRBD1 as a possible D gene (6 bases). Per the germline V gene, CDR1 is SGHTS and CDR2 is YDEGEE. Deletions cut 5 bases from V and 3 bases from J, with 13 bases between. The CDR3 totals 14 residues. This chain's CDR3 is CASRQGFRTDTQYF. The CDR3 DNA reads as TGTGCCAGCAGGCAGGGGTTTAGGACAGATACGCAGTATTTT.

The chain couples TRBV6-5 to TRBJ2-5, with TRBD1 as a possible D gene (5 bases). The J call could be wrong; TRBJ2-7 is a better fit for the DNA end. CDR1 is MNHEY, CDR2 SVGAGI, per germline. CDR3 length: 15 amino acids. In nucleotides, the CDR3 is TGTGCCAGCAGTTACTCGGGGCTCGCCCCCTACGAGCAGTACTTC. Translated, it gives CASSYSGLAPYEQYF.

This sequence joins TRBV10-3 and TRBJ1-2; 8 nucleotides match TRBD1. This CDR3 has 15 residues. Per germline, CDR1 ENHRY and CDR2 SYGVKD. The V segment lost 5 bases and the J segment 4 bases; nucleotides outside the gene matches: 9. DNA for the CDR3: TGTGCCATCAGTCCCTCAGGGGGCGCGAGCTATGGCTACACCTTC. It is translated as CAISPSGGASYGYTF.

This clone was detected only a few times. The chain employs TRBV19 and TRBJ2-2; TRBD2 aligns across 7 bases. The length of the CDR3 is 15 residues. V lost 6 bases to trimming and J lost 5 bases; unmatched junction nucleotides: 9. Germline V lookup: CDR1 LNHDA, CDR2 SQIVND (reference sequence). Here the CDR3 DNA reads TGTGCCAGTAGAGGGGAGGGTCGCCAAACCGGGGAGCTGTTTTTT. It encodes CASRGEGRQTGELFF.

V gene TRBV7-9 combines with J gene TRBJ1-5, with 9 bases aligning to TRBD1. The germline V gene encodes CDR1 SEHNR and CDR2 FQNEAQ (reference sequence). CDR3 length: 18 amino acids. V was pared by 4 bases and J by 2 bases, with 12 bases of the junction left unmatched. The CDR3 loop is CASSSSLGTGRGNQPQHF. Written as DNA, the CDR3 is TGTGCCAGCAGCTCCTCACTAGGGACAGGGAGGGGCAATCAGCCCCAGCATTTT.

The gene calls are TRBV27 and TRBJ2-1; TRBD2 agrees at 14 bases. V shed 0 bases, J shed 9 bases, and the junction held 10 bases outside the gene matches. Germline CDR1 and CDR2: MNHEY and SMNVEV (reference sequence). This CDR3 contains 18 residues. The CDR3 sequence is CASSLSRLAGGQGGEQFF. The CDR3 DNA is TGTGCCAGCAGTTTATCCCGACTAGCGGGAGGGCAAGGTGGTGAGCAGTTCTTC.

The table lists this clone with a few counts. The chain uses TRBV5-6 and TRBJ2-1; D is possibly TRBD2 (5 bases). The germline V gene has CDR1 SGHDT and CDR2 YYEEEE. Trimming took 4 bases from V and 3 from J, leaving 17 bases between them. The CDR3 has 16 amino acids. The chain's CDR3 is CASSAPDGINYNEQFF. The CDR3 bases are TGTGCCAGCAGCGCCCCAGACGGGATAAACTACAATGAGCAGTTCTTC.